The rows below give T cell receptor beta chains drawn from one sample of a study of post-analysis software for immune sequencing data. TCRdb re-analysed the PCR reads in MiXCR, keeping a single row per CDR3 protein. The table has 700,000 to 800,000 distinct CDR3 sequences, just under 30% seen once. Specimen: blood. These TCRs come from a girl aged 10-17 years with multiple sclerosis. CDR3s include the opening cysteine and the closing phenylalanine or tryptophan. The D gene is left open where the match is weak. Some rows have no size entry. The others give once, few or many, or a class for an expanded clone.

clone size,D gene,V gene,J gene,CDR3 protein,CDR3 DNA
.,TRBD2,TRBV20-1,TRBJ2-3,CSAGLAGRPDTQYF,TGCAGTGCAGGACTAGCGGGGCGCCCGGATACGCAGTATTTT
.,.,TRBV6-5,TRBJ1-5,CASGFLNSNQPQHF,TGTGCCAGCGGATTCCTAAATAGCAATCAGCCCCAGCATTTT
.,.,TRBV27,TRBJ2-1,CASSLIQGYNEQFF,TGTGCCAGCAGTTTAATTCAGGGTTACAATGAGCAGTTCTTC
few,TRBD2,TRBV7-2,TRBJ2-7,CASSFRIGGSYEQYF,TGTGCCAGCAGCTTCCGAATTGGCGGGAGCTACGAGCAGTACTTC
.,.,TRBV15,TRBJ2-5,CATSRGGGHLSETQYF,TGTGCCACCAGCAGAGGCGGAGGACACTTGTCGGAGACCCAGTACTTC
few,TRBD2,TRBV20-1,TRBJ2-5,CRAIGLAGGRRETQYF,TGCAGGGCAATCGGACTAGCGGGAGGGAGGAGAGAGACCCAGTACTTC
.,.,TRBV5-1,TRBJ1-1,CASSYTQTGKWNTEAFF,TGCGCCAGCAGCTACACTCAAACAGGGAAGTGGAACACTGAAGCTTTCTTT
.,.,TRBV20-1,TRBJ1-5,CSAVRGGQPQHF,TGCAGTGCCGTCAGGGGCGGACAGCCCCAGCATTTT
few,TRBD2,TRBV13,TRBJ2-1,CASSSPGLAGAEQFF,TGTGCCAGCAGCTCTCCCGGACTAGCGGGAGCTGAGCAGTTCTTC
.,.,TRBV7-9,TRBJ2-6,CASSLDSGVLTF,TGTGCCAGCAGCTTAGACTCTGGCGTCCTGACTTTC
.,TRBD1,TRBV6-2/TRBV6-3,TRBJ1-5,CASSYLGTAIGQPQHF,TGTGCCAGCAGTTACCTTGGGACAGCGATAGGTCAGCCCCAGCATTTT
few,.,TRBV7-8,TRBJ1-5,CASSLDGGMSNQPQHF,TGTGCCAGCAGCTTAGACGGAGGGATGAGCAATCAGCCCCAGCATTTT
few,.,TRBV20-1,TRBJ2-5,CSAKTPGRETQYF,TGCAGTGCCAAAACACCGGGGAGAGAGACCCAGTACTTC
few,TRBD2,TRBV7-8,TRBJ2-5,CASSLARVAGGPKETQYF,TGTGCCAGCAGCTTAGCGCGGGTGGCGGGAGGGCCTAAGGAGACCCAGTACTTC
.,.,TRBV7-2,TRBJ2-2,CASSLTGGARAGELFF,TGTGCCAGCAGCCTCACGGGGGGCGCAAGGGCCGGGGAGCTGTTTTTT
.,.,TRBV7-9,TRBJ2-1,CASLPVGQSSYNEQFF,TGTGCCAGCCTGCCCGTCGGACAGAGCTCCTACAATGAGCAGTTCTTC
few,TRBD1,TRBV6-5,TRBJ1-6,CASSPRGSISLHF,TGTGCCAGCAGCCCCAGGGGGTCGATATCCCTCCACTTT